Following are 21 T cell receptor beta chains from one sample sequenced in a study of T-cell memory formation after mild COVID-19. TCRdb redid the calling of the 5' RACE reads with MiXCR, one entry per CDR3 protein. The data contain under 450,000 distinct CDR3 sequences, roughly a quarter of them singletons. Sequenced sample: PBMCs or a T cell subset sorted from them (not recorded which). The source of these receptors is an adult woman who had mild COVID-19 (a few samples of this study predate the infection). Cell type and time point are not known.

This clonotype was detected only a few times. The rearrangement links TRBV7-8 to TRBJ1-2; unclear D gene. Between the trimmed V and J ends, which lost 6 bases and 2 bases, there was a span of 16 bases. The CDR3 contains 15 residues. Germline-derived CDR1 and CDR2 are SGHVS and FQNEAQ. The CDR3 DNA is TGTGCCAGCAGGGTAATCGAAGGAATCAACTATGGCTACACCTTC. Protein sequence: CASRVIEGINYGYTF. The variable domain in full, with the rest retrieved from reference TRBV7-8 and TRBJ1-2, is GAGVSQSPRYKVAKRGQDVALRCDPISGHVSLFWYQQALGQGPEFLTYFQNEAQLDKSGLPSDRFFAERPEGSVSTLKIQRTQQEDSAVYLCASRVIEGINYGYTFGSGTRLTVV.

This chain links TRBV21-1 with TRBJ1-1; no DNA check was done on the table's D call, TRBD1. TRBV21-1 is a pseudogene. The CDR3 extends over 15 amino acids. In nucleotides, the CDR3 is TGTGCCAGCAGCACCCCCAGGACAGTGAACACTGAAGCTTTCTTT. It yields the protein CASSTPRTVNTEAFF.

The chain links TRBV9 to TRBJ1-2, with a weak D call TRBD1 (6 bases). The CDR3 loop spans 15 amino acids. Germline V CDR1 and CDR2: SGDLS, YYNGEE. Trimming left V 5 bases short and J 4 bases short, with 18 bases between. This CDR3 is CASSGEPGHPYGYTF. The CDR3 nucleotides are TGTGCCAGCAGTGGAGAACCGGGACACCCCTATGGCTACACCTTC.

The chain recombines TRBV19 with TRBJ1-1; 7 bases match TRBD1. CDR3 length equals 14 residues. With 1 base clipped from V and 1 base from J, the junction kept 0 bases outside the gene matches. Germline-derived CDR1 and CDR2 are LNHDA and SQIVND (reference sequence). The CDR3 region is CASSIGTGNTEAFF. CDR3 coding DNA: TGTGCCAGTAGTATAGGGACAGGGAACACTGAAGCTTTCTTT.

The chain links TRBV11-3 to TRBJ2-1; the match to TRBD1 covers 7 bases. This CDR3 comprises 13 residues. V was pared by 4 bases and J by 7 bases, with 4 bases of the junction left unmatched. Germline values: CDR1 SGHNT, CDR2 YENEEA. CDR3 DNA: TGTGCCAGCAGCTACCTGACAGGGAATGAGCAGTTCTTC. It encodes CASSYLTGNEQFF.

The CDR3 spells CASSEGSWDPAYEQYF. CDR3 in DNA: TGTGCCAGCAGTGAAGGGTCTTGGGACCCAGCCTACGAGCAGTACTTC. The chain links TRBV6-1 to TRBJ2-7; D may be TRBD1 or TRBD2 (5 bases each). The CDR3 extends over 16 amino acids. Germline CDR1 and CDR2: MNHNS and SASEGT. V shed 1 base and J shed 2 bases, with 15 bases lying between them.

The rearrangement links TRBV12-3 or TRBV12-4 to TRBJ1-1; D may be TRBD1 (6 bases). V dropped 3 bases and J dropped 1 base, with 21 bases sitting between them. CDR3 length: 18 residues. The CDR3 loop is CASSFGGRFGRENTEAFF. CDR3 coding DNA: TGTGCCAGCAGTTTTGGGGGGCGATTCGGCCGCGAGAACACTGAAGCTTTCTTT.

The rearrangement links TRBV24-1 to TRBJ2-2; D remains unclear. The CDR3 has 12 residues. CDR1 KGHDR and CDR2 SFDVKD come from the germline V gene. Trimming left V 6 bases short and J 4 bases short, with 5 bases between. The CDR3 sequence: CATSPFTGELFF. CDR3 DNA: TGTGCCACCAGTCCCTTCACCGGGGAGCTGTTTTTT.

This clonotype was detected only a few times. This sequence joins TRBV12-3 or TRBV12-4 and TRBJ1-1; D may be TRBD1 (5 bases). Trimming took 1 base from V and 8 from J, leaving 11 bases between them. The CDR3 is made up of 13 amino acids. For the CDR3, the DNA is TGTGCCAGCAGTTTAGTGGGGCCAGGGGAAGCTTTCTTT. Translated, it gives CASSLVGPGEAFF.

This clonotype was found a few times. The chain links TRBV20-1 to TRBJ2-3, with 7 nucleotides matching TRBD2. Germline assignment: CDR1 DFQATT and CDR2 SNEGSKA (reference sequence). J gave up 0 bases and V 3 bases, and 0 bases lay outside the gene matches. CDR3 length: 13 amino acids. This chain's CDR3 is CSASGRSTDTQYF. Here the CDR3 DNA reads TGCAGTGCTAGCGGGAGGAGCACAGATACGCAGTATTTT.

This rearrangement joins TRBV7-9 to TRBJ1-6; D not resolved. Trimming took 5 bases from V and 8 from J, leaving 7 bases between them. The CDR3 covers 12 residues. Germline CDR1 SEHNR, CDR2 FQNEAQ (reference sequence). CDR3 DNA sequence: TGTGCCAGCAGCCCCAGTGATTCACCCCTCCACTTT. This translates into CASSPSDSPLHF.

This clonotype was detected only a few times. The chain combines TRBV29-1 with TRBJ2-7, with D uncertain. Trimming removed 4 bases from V and 4 bases from J, with 8 bases in between. In germline, CDR1 is SQVTM, CDR2 ANQGSEA. The CDR3 extends over 11 amino acids. DNA of the CDR3: TGCAGCGTTGTCAATGGATACGAGCAGTACTTC. It is translated as CSVVNGYEQYF.

The chain employs TRBV4-3 and TRBJ2-2; D call uncertain. The germline V gene encodes CDR1 LGHNA and CDR2 YSLEER. The CDR3 loop spans 13 amino acids. V lost 4 bases and J lost 8, with 11 bases in between. CDR3 amino acids: CASSPEEWGELFF. DNA of the CDR3: TGCGCCAGCAGCCCAGAAGAGTGGGGGGAGCTGTTTTTT.

This clonotype was seen only a few times. V gene TRBV7-2 combines with J gene TRBJ1-1; the match to TRBD1 covers 7 bases. The CDR3 contains 13 residues. V was pared by 5 bases and J by 10 bases, with 10 bases of the junction left unmatched. From germline, CDR1 is SGHTA and CDR2 FQGNSA. CDR3 sequence (DNA): TGTGCCAGCAGCACCTACGACAGGGTCTCAGCTTTCTTT. It codes for CASSTYDRVSAFF.

This clonotype was observed a single time. The chain couples TRBV5-1 to TRBJ2-1; 9 bases are a match to TRBD1. This CDR3 contains 15 residues. V gave up 4 bases and J gave up 12 bases; unmatched junction bases: 14. Germline V gene sequence: CDR1 SGHRS, CDR2 YFSETQ. The CDR3, as DNA: TGCGCCAGCAGCCAGACGGGGACAGGGATTTCCTCGCAGTTCTTC. This sequence encodes CASSQTGTGISSQFF.

This clonotype has more than one count but fewer than ten. This sequence joins TRBV12-3 or TRBV12-4 and TRBJ2-5, with D possibly being TRBD1 or TRBD2 (6 bases each). V lost 6 bases and J lost 1, with 15 bases in between. The CDR3 is 15 residues long. The CDR3 loop is CASSPPEGGQETQYF. The CDR3 nucleotides read TGTGCCAGCAGCCCACCGGAGGGGGGCCAAGAGACCCAGTACTTC.

J is TRBJ1-1 and V is TRBV5-1, with TRBD1 as a possible D gene (5 bases). The CDR3 spans 14 residues. Germline-derived CDR1 and CDR2 are SGHRS and YFSETQ. V was pared by 4 bases and J by 5 bases, with 15 bases between. CDR3 residues: CASSGGTAGTEAFF. The CDR3, as DNA: TGCGCCAGCAGCGGCGGGACGGCGGGAACTGAAGCTTTCTTT.

The J gene is TRBJ2-5, the V gene TRBV4-1, with 10 nucleotides matching TRBD2. The CDR3 is made up of 15 amino acids. Germline CDR1 is MGHRA and CDR2 is YSYEKL. Trimming removed 3 bases from V and 1 base from J; junction bases left unmatched: 2. As DNA, the CDR3 is TGCGCCAGCAGCCATCTAGCGGGGGTCCAAGAGACCCAGTACTTC. Amino acids: CASSHLAGVQETQYF.

There are many counts of this clonotype. The V and J genes are TRBV7-6 and TRBJ1-2; TRBD1 matches at 10 bases. After removal of 5 bases from V and 4 bases from J, the junction contained 4 bases not matched to a gene. CDR3 length equals 14 residues. Germline V CDR1 and CDR2: SGHVS, FNYEAQ. The CDR3 coding sequence is TGTGCCAGCAGCCCGCGGACAGGGGGCTATGGCTACACCTTC. As protein: CASSPRTGGYGYTF.

This clonotype was seen just once. V and J are TRBV7-2 and TRBJ2-5, with 9 bases identical to TRBD1. CDR3 size: 16 residues. Germline trimming cut 5 bases from V and 5 bases from J; bases unmatched to any gene: 12. Germline loops: CDR1 SGHTA, CDR2 FQGNSA. Written as DNA, the CDR3 is TGTGCCAGCAGCCTTCCCTCCGGGACAGGGAGGGAGACCCAGTACTTC. This translates into CASSLPSGTGRETQYF.

In its sample, this clonotype was seen a few times. V gene TRBV20-1 combines with J gene TRBJ2-7; D is ambiguous. Germline values: CDR1 DFQATT, CDR2 SNEGSKA (reference sequence). V was shortened by 3 bases and J by 0 bases, with 15 bases between the two germline ends. This CDR3 is 15 amino acids long. The CDR3: CSASPVGRISYEQYF. Here the CDR3 DNA reads TGCAGTGCTAGCCCCGTGGGCAGGATCTCCTACGAGCAGTACTTC.